This record looks at one T cell receptor beta chain sequence and its context. Which antigen it targets is not known. It has no much larger one-base neighbor in the sample; base qualities were not kept. One collaborating source in Seattle enrolled patients during active infection and followed them longitudinally through the course of disease. Collaborating institutions collected whole blood in K2EDTA tubes following their own protocols. For TCRbeta analysis, collaborators shipped samples as frozen whole blood, isolated PBMCs, or DNA extracted from either of those sample types. The immunoSEQ Assay, a bias-controlled multiplex PCR, was used to amplify TCRbeta CDR3 regions from genomic DNA. The source study handled its data this way. The number of nucleated cells in each sample was estimated from the amplification of reference gene primers within the assay. To quantify the absolute abundance of each unique TCRbeta CDR3 rearrangement, sequence reads were collapsed and filtered. For each sample, productive Simpson clonality was calculated as the square root of Simpson's diversity index across productive rearrangements. Not all clones reach the TCRdb copy of this immuneACCESS table, which keeps in-frame sequences only. Checked studies attribute under half of the gap to unresolved V genes and leave the rest unexplained. That table is the source of V, J and clone size, and D and trimming were worked out from the DNA. The sample table lists over 200,000 clones, about 87% of them with a count of one. The top ten hold 2% to 3% of the sample.

In the germline V gene, CDR1 corresponds to SGDLS and CDR2 to YYNGEE. Germline trimming amounts to 3 bases on V and 3 bases on J, with 7 as the count of junction bases outside the gene matches. Including cysteine and phenylalanine, the CDR3 has 15 amino acids. Of the read, only the CDR3 DNA is kept; its 45 bases are in frame from base 1. The data originate from a study of blood T cell repertoires in COVID-19 (dated by TCRdb to the early 2020s). With regard to the full study: The collaborator samples originated in the United States, Italy and Spain and spanned the acute and convalescent phases of COVID-19. The material from the prospective study consisted of cDNA or gDNA derived from T cells, B-cell-depleted T cells, or PBMCs. Deeply sampled blood TCRbeta repertoires from subjects exposed to, actively infected with, or recovered from COVID-19 were included in the dataset. The repertoires were released in a freely available public database intended as a resource for research on the immune response to SARS-CoV-2. The samples were drawn from the first 160 participants of the ongoing ImmuneRACE study and from 1,200 or so subjects provided by 6 global collaborators. The sample metadata nearly always contained a de-identified subject ID, COVID-19 status, age in years and sex. Where available, HLA class I and class II types were obtained from metadata supplied by the sample provider rather than from assay-based typing.

Here is what the overall study found, with its caveats: How much clinical and demographic metadata was included differed by source and by participant, and the metadata was provided uncurated.

This sequence uses TRBV9 and TRBJ2-7; 9 junctional bases match TRBD1. The source of this sequence is a man aged 25 to 45 with COVID-19, enrolled during active disease. Sequencing was carried out using peripheral blood. The bases are TGTGCCAGCAGCGGGGGGGACAGGGATGTCTACGAGCAGTACTTC. Its protein reads: CASSGGDRDVYEQYF.